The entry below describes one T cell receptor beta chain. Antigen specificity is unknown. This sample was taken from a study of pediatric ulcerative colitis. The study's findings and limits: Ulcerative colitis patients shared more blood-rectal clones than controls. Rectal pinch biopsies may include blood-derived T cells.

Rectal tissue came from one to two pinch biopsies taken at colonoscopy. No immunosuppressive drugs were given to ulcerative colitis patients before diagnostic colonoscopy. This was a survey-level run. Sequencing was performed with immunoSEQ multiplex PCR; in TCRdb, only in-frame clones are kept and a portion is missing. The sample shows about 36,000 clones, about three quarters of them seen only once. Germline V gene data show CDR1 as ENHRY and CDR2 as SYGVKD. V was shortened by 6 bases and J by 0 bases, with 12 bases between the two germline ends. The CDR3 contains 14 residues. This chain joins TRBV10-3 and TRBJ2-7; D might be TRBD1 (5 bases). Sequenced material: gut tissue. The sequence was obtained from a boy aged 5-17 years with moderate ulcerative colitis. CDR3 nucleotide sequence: TGTGCCATCAGGCCGGACACCAACTCCTACGAGCAGTACTTC. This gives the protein CAIRPDTNSYEQYF.